These 9 T cell receptor beta chains were sequenced from one sample in a study of control samples from healthy donors and cancer patients. Clones were read by immunoSEQ multiplex PCR, and TCRdb kept only the in-frame ones, dropping some. The table lists 98,000 or so clones, 79% of them singletons. Sequenced sample: blood. Every receptor here comes from a young woman in good health.

V is TRBV6-2 or TRBV6-3 and J is TRBJ2-1; 7 bases fit TRBD1. Germline trimming cut 2 bases from V and 11 bases from J; bases unmatched to any gene: 6. The V gene's germline CDR1 is MNHEY and CDR2 SVGEGT. This CDR3 spans 13 amino acids. The CDR3 region is CASSYTRGTQQFF. The CDR3 nucleotides read TGTGCCAGCAGTTACACCAGGGGGACACAGCAGTTCTTC.

The chain links TRBV3-1 (or the pseudogene TRBV3-2) to TRBJ2-3, with D perhaps assigned TRBD1 or TRBD2 (6 bases each). This CDR3 region has 14 residues. V lost 5 bases and J 2 bases, leaving 11 bases between the germline ends. CDR1 is LGHDT, CDR2 YNNKEL, per germline (reference sequence). The CDR3, as DNA: TGTGCCAGCAGCGGGGGGCGAGTCACAGATACGCAGTATTTT. Protein: CASSGGRVTDTQYF.

The chain couples TRBV5-6 to TRBJ1-1; D unclear. Germline V lookup: CDR1 SGHDT, CDR2 YYEEEE. This CDR3 has 15 residues. The germline V and J ends were trimmed by 4 bases and 0 bases, with 13 bases remaining between them. DNA for the CDR3: TGTGCCAGCAGCCCGGCCGGGTACATGAACACTGAAGCTTTCTTT. Protein product: CASSPAGYMNTEAFF.

The chain carries TRBV10-3 and TRBJ1-1; tentatively, D is TRBD1 (5 bases). Trimming shortened V by 5 bases and J by 3 bases, and 10 bases separated the two germline ends. Germline assignment: CDR1 ENHRY and CDR2 SYGVKD. The CDR3 length is 13 residues. CDR3 protein: CAISRGADTEAFF. CDR3 sequence (DNA): TGTGCCATCAGTAGGGGTGCGGACACTGAAGCTTTCTTT.

V gene TRBV5-6 combines with J gene TRBJ2-4; possibly TRBD1 or TRBD2 for D (5 bases each). CDR1 is SGHDT and CDR2 is YYEEEE in the germline V gene. The ends were cut back, 3 bases at V and 3 bases at J, with 7 bases in the middle. CDR3 length: 13 amino acids. CDR3 protein: CASSWGRKNIQYF. The CDR3, as DNA: TGTGCCAGCAGCTGGGGACGCAAAAACATTCAGTACTTC.

V and J are TRBV6-5 and TRBJ1-2, with a tentative D call TRBD1 (5 bases). Germline values: CDR1 MNHEY, CDR2 SVGAGI. Between the trimmed V and J ends, which lost 5 bases and 1 base, there was a span of 14 bases. The CDR3 covers 15 residues. The CDR3 sequence is CASSPGGASNYGYTF. As DNA, the CDR3 is TGTGCCAGCAGTCCCGGAGGGGCAAGTAACTATGGCTACACCTTC.

In its sample, this clone was seen once. The chain uses TRBV6-2 or TRBV6-3 and TRBJ2-5, with TRBD2 matching over 9 bases. V gave up 5 bases and J gave up 5 bases; unmatched junction bases: 9. There are 15 residues in the CDR3. The germline V gene has CDR1 MNHEY and CDR2 SVGEGT. CDR3 region: CASSDPGLAMETQYF. The CDR3 coding sequence is TGTGCCAGCAGTGACCCGGGACTAGCTATGGAGACCCAGTACTTC.

The chain recombines TRBV3-1 (or the pseudogene TRBV3-2) with TRBJ2-3, with D perhaps TRBD1 (6 bases). Germline V gives CDR1 LGHDT, CDR2 YNNKEL (reference sequence). The CDR3 spans 13 residues. Trimming left V 4 bases short and J 8 bases short, with 13 bases between. The CDR3 protein is CASSPHVGGTQYF. The CDR3 bases are TGTGCCAGCAGCCCGCACGTAGGGGGTACGCAGTATTTT.

The chain combines TRBV3-1 (or the pseudogene TRBV3-2) with TRBJ2-2, with D possibly being TRBD2 (5 bases). From germline, CDR1 is LGHDT and CDR2 YNNKEL (reference sequence). CDR3 length: 18 amino acids. V lost 0 bases to trimming and J lost 3 bases, with 17 bases between them. CDR3 DNA: TGTGCCAGCAGCCAAGATAGGGTTCGGAGGTCTTACACCGGGGAGCTGTTTTTT. This codes for CASSQDRVRRSYTGELFF.